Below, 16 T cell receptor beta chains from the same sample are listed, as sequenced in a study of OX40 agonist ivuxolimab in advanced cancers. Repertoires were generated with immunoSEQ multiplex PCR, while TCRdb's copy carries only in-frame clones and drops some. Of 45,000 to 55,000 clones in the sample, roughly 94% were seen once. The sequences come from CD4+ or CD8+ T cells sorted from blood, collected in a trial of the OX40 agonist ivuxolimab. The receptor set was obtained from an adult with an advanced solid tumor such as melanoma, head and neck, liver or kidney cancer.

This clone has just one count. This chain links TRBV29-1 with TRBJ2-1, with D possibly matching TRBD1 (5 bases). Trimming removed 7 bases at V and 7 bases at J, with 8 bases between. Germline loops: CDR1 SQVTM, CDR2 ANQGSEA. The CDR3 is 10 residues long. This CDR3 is CSAAGNEQFF. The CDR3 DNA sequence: TGCAGCGCAGCAGGGAATGAGCAGTTCTTC.

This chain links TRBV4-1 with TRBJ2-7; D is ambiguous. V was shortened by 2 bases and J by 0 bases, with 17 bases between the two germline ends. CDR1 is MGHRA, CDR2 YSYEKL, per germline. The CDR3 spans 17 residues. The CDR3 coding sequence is TGCGCCAGCAGCCAATCCAGTCTCGCGACATTCTCCTACGAGCAGTACTTC. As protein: CASSQSSLATFSYEQYF.

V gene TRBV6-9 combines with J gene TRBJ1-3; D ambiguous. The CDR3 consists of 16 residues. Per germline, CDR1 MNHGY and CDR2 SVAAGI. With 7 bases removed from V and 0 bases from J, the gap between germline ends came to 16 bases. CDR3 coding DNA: TGTGCCAGCACGATGGGAGGGAACTTCTCTGGAAACACCATATATTTT. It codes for CASTMGGNFSGNTIYF.

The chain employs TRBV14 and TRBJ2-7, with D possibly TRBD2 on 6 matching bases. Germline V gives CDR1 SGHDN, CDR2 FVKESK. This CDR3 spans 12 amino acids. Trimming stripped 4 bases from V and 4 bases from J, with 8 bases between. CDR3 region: CASSPGEYEQYF. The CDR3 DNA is TGTGCCAGCAGCCCGGGGGAGTACGAGCAGTACTTC.

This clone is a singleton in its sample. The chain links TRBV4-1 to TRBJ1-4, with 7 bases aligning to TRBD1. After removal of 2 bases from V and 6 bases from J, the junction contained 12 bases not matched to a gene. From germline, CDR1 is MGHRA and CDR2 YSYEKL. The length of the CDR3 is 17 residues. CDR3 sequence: CASSQPPDRARDEKLFF. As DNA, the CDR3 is TGCGCCAGCAGCCAACCGCCAGACAGGGCCCGGGATGAAAAACTGTTTTTT.

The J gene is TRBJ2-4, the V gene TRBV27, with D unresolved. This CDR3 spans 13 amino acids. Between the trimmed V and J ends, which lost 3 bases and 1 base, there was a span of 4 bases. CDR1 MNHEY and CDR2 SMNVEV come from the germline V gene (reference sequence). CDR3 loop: CASSFLAKNIQYF. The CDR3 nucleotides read TGTGCCAGCAGTTTTTTGGCCAAAAACATTCAGTACTTC.

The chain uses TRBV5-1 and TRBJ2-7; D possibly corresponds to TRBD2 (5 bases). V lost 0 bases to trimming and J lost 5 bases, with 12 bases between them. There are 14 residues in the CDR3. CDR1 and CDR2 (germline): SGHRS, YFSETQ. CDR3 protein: CASSLENWRDEQYF. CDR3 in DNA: TGCGCCAGCAGCTTGGAAAATTGGCGGGACGAGCAGTACTTC.

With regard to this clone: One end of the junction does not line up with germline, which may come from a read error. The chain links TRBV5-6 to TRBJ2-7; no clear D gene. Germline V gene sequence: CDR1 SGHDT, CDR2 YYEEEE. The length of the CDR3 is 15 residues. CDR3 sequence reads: CASSLGPGPSSEQYF. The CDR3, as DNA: TGTGCCAGCAGCCTCGGACCCGGTCCCTCCTCCGAGCAGTACTTC. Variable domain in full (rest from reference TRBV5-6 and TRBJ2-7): DAGVTQSPTHLIKTRGQQVTLRCSPKSGHDTVSWYQQALGQGPQFIFQYYEEEERQRGNFPDRFSGHQFPNYSSELNVNALLLGDSALYLCASSLGPGPSSEQYFGPGTRLTVT.

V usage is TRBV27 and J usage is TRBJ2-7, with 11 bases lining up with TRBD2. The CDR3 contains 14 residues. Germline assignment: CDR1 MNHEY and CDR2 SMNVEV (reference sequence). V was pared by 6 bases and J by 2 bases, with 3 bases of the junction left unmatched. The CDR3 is CASRTSGVPYEQYF. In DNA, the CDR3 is TGTGCCAGCAGGACTAGCGGGGTACCCTACGAGCAGTACTTC.

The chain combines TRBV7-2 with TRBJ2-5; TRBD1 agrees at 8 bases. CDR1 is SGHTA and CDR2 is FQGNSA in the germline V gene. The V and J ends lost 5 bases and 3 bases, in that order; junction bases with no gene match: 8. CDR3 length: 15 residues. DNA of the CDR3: TGTGCCAGCAGCCCCGGGCACAGGGGGGAAGAGACCCAGTACTTC. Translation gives CASSPGHRGEETQYF. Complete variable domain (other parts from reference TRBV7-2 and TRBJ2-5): GAGVSQSPSNKVTEKGKDVELRCDPISGHTALYWYRQSLGQGLEFLIYFQGNSAPDKSGLPSDRFSAERTGGSVSTLTIQRTQQEDSAVYLCASSPGHRGEETQYFGPGTRLLVL.

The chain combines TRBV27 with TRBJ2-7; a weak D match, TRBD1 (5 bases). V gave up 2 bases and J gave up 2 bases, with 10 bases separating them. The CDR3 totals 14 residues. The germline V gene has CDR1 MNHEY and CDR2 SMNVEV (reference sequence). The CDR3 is CASSLIDSPYEQYF. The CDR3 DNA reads TGTGCCAGCAGTTTAATCGACAGTCCCTACGAGCAGTACTTC.

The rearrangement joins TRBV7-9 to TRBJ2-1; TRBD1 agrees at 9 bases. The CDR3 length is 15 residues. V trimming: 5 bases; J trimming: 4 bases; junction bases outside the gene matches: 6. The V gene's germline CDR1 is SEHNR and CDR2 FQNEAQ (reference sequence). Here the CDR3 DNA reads TGTGCCAGCAGCGTAGACAGGGGGGTTTACAATGAGCAGTTCTTC. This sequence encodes CASSVDRGVYNEQFF.

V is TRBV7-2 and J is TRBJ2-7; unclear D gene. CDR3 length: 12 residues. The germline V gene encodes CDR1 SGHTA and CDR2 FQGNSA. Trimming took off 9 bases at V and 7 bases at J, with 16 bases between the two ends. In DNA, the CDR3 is TGTGCCAGTGATCCAGTAGGCGGAGAGCAGTACTTC. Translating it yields CASDPVGGEQYF. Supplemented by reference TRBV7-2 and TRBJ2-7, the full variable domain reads GAGVSQSPSNKVTEKGKDVELRCDPISGHTALYWYRQSLGQGLEFLIYFQGNSAPDKSGLPSDRFSAERTGGSVSTLTIQRTQQEDSAVYLCASDPVGGEQYFGPGTRLTVT.

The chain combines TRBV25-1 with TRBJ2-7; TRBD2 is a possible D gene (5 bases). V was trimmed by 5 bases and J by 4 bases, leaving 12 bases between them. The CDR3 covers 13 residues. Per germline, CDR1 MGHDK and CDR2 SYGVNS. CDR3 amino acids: CASSPTGLYEQYF. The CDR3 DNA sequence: TGTGCCAGCAGTCCGACTGGACTTTACGAGCAGTACTTC.

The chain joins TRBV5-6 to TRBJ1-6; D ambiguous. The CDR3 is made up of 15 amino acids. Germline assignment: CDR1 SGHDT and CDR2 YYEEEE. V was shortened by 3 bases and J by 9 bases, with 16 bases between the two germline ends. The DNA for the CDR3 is TGTGCCAGCAGCTCGGGTCTCTTCCTTGGTTCACCCCTCCACTTT. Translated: CASSSGLFLGSPLHF.

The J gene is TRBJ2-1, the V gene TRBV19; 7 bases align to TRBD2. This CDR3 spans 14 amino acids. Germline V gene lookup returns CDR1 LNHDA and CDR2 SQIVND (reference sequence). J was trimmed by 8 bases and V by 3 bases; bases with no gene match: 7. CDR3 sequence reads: CASSIGREIDEQFF. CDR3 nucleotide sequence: TGTGCCAGTAGTATCGGGCGGGAGATAGATGAGCAGTTCTTC.